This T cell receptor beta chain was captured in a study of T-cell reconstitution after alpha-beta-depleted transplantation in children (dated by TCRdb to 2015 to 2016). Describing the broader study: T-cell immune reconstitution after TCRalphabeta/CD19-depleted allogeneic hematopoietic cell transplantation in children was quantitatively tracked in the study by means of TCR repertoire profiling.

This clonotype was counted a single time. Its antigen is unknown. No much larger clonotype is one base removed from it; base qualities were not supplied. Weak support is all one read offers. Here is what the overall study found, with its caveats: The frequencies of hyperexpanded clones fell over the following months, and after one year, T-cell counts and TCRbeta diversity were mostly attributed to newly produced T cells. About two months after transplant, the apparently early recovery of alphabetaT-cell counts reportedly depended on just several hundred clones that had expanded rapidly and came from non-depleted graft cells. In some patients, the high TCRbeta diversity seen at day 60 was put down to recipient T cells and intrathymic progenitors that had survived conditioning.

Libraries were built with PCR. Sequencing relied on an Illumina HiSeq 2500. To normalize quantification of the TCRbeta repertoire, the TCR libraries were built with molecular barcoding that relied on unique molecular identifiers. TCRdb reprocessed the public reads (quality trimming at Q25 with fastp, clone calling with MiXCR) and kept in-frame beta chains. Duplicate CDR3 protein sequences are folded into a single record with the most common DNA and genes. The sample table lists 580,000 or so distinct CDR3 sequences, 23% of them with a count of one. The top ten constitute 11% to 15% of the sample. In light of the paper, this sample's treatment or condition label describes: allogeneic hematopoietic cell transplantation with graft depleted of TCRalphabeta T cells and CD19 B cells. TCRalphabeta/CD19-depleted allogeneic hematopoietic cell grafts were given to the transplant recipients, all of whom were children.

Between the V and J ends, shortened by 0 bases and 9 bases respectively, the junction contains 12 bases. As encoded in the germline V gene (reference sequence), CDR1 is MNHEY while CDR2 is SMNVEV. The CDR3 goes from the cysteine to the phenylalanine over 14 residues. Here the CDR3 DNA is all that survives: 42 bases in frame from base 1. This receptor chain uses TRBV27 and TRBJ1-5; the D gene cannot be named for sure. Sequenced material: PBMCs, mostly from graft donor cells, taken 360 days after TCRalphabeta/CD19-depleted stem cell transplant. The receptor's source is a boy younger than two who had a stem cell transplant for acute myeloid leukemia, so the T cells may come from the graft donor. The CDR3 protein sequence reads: CASSLSDGAWPQHF. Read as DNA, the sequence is TGTGCCAGCAGTTTATCAGACGGAGCATGGCCCCAGCATTTT.